This TCR beta chain was obtained from a study of T cell repertoires in cytomegalovirus infection. About this clonotype itself: Its antigen is undetermined.

TCRdb reprocessed the reads with MiXCR, giving one entry per CDR3 protein. This sample has roughly 500,000 distinct CDR3 sequences, with about 17% found just once. Whole-study findings and limits: Frequencies of public TCR beta families were cumulated, and this identified carriers of CMV plus the relevant HLA.

V was clipped by 4 bases and J by 4 bases; unmatched bases: 5. The length of the CDR3 is 15 residues. Germline V CDR1 and CDR2: LGHDT, YNNKEL (reference sequence). The chain is built from TRBV3-1 and TRBJ2-7, with 12 bases fitting TRBD2. Input material: CD8+ T cells from PBMCs. The sequence came from a human donor in good health (CMV status not recorded). Some clones in this sample may be carry-over from other donors' samples. CDR3 amino acids: CASSRRLAGVYEQYF. CDR3 coding DNA: TGTGCCAGCAGCCGTCGACTAGCGGGAGTTTACGAGCAGTACTTC.